This entry features one T cell receptor beta chain sequence. These data are taken from a study of CD8 T cells in Susac syndrome. Sequencing of TCR beta was undertaken in CD8+ and CD4+ T cells derived from blood. The RNA, roughly 0.5 to 1 ug, was put through reverse transcription using random hexamers. MiXCR, applied by TCRdb to the immunoSEQ multiplex PCR reads, yields one record per CDR3 protein. The sample yields some 120,000 distinct CDR3 sequences, about 95% seen once. CDR3 length: 14 residues. V was shortened by 6 bases and J by 1 base, with 10 bases between the two germline ends. Germline V gene data show CDR1 as DFQATT and CDR2 as SNEGSKA (reference sequence).

The TCR originated in a human donor in good health. Specimen: CD4+ T cells from PBMCs. The genes are TRBV20-1 and TRBJ2-6; no definite D call. The CDR3 loop reads CSATPGSGANVLTF. CDR3 nucleotides: TGCAGTGCCACACCCGGGTCTGGGGCCAACGTCCTGACTTTC.